This T cell receptor (beta chain) is from a study of blood T cell repertoires in COVID-19 (dated by TCRdb to the early 2020s). In the study overall: Collaborator samples came from the United States, Italy and Spain and covered acute and convalescent phases of COVID-19. The material from the prospective study consisted of cDNA or gDNA derived from T cells, B-cell-depleted T cells, or PBMCs. Samples came from the ongoing ImmuneRACE study (first 160 participants) plus 1,254 subjects from 6 global collaborators. The repertoires were released in a freely available public database meant as a resource for research on the immune response to SARS-CoV-2. Deeply sampled blood TCRbeta repertoires from subjects exposed to, actively infected with, or recovered from COVID-19 were included in the dataset. Where available, HLA class I and class II types were obtained from metadata supplied by the sample provider rather than from assay-based typing. A de-identified subject ID, COVID-19 status, age in years and sex were almost always included in the sample metadata. Here is what the overall study found, with its caveats: The quantity of clinical and demographic metadata differed by source and by participant and was supplied without curation.

The collaborating institutions used their own protocols to collect whole blood in K2EDTA tubes. For TCRbeta analysis, collaborator samples were shipped as frozen whole blood, as isolated PBMCs, or as DNA extracted from either sample type. TCRbeta CDR3 regions were amplified from genomic DNA by means of the immunoSEQ Assay, a bias-controlled multiplex PCR. As for how the authors treated the data: Within the assay, amplification of reference gene primers was used to estimate how many nucleated cells each sample contained. To quantify the absolute abundance of each unique TCRbeta CDR3 rearrangement, sequence reads were collapsed and filtered. For each sample, productive Simpson clonality was calculated as the square root of Simpson's diversity index across productive rearrangements. In its TCRdb copy, this immuneACCESS table keeps in-frame sequences only and misses some clones. Where compared with another copy, unresolved V genes explain less than half of these, and the others have no known cause. D and trimming were read from the DNA, whereas the V and J calls and clone size are those reported in that table. This sample gives 15,000 to 20,000 clones in total; roughly 89% of them show up just once. The biggest ten clones account for roughly an eighth of the sample.

Spanning cysteine to phenylalanine, the CDR3 consists of 15 amino acids. Only the CDR3 region is kept as DNA, spanning 45 bases read in frame from base 1. The germline V and J ends show losses of 4 bases and 2 bases respectively, and no gene match explains 5 bases of the junction. Taken from the germline V gene (reference sequence), the CDR1 and CDR2 loops are SGHKS and YYEKEE. In regard to this clone: Its target antigen remains unknown. Nothing much larger sits one base from this clone, and base qualities are not available.

The V gene is TRBV5-5 and the J gene is TRBJ1-2; 10 nucleotides in the junction match TRBD1. The TCR originated in a man aged 60 to 69 with active COVID-19. The sequenced sample was peripheral blood. The DNA is as follows: TGTGCCAGCAGCACGACAGGGGGCAAGAACTATGGCTACACCTTC. This gives the protein CASSTTGGKNYGYTF.